This T cell receptor beta chain was captured in a study of CD4 T cells in relation to SARS-CoV-2 and coronaviruses. Sequencing used immunoSEQ multiplex PCR; TCRdb keeps in-frame clones, though not all of them. This sample yields around 20,000 clones, of which about 72% are seen a single time; about a quarter belongs to the top ten. CD4+ T cells from unexposed donors were obtained before the COVID-19 pandemic (2011-2018). Isolation of CD4+ T cells took place after about 9 days in culture. As cell numbers allowed, unexposed-donor CD4+ T cells faced SARS-CoV-2 S/N and four cold-coronavirus spikes. Only a few counts were recorded for this clone. What it recognizes is unknown. Germline CDR1 and CDR2: SGHTA and FQGTGA. The CDR3 consists of 16 residues. V shed 5 bases and J 5 bases; nucleotides not matched to a gene: 10.

This chain uses TRBV7-3 with TRBJ2-7; 12 positions agree with TRBD1. Sequencing was done on a sample of CD4+ T cells from PBMCs, cultured in vitro. The receptor was derived from a human donor in good health. The CDR3 nucleotides read TGTGCCAGCAGCAAGGGACAGGGGGCGGTTCGGAACGAGCAGTACTTC. Protein sequence: CASSKGQGAVRNEQYF.